Detailed here is one TCR beta chain. The CDR3 ends on some other residue instead of the conserved phenylalanine or tryptophan, so this is likely a read error. This record belongs to a study of molecular identifiers for immune sequencing clone quantification. TCRdb recomputed calls from the PCR reads with MiXCR, one row per CDR3 protein. Of 460,000 or so distinct CDR3 sequences listed, around 23% were seen once; the top ten hold under 0.85%. Sequenced material: naive CD8+ T cells from blood, with Jurkat cell RNA spiked in. Documented subset: FACS-sorted CD8+CD4-CCR7+CD45RA+ naive T cells. The origin of this receptor is a human donor in good health. Some libraries in this study had Jurkat cell RNA spiked in.

The CDR3 is CASSPTGMYTTEQFI. CDR3 nucleotide sequence: TGTGCCAGCAGCCCCACGGGGATGTACACAACTGAGCAGTTCATC. The rearrangement links TRBV14 to TRBJ2-1; the D gene is possibly TRBD2 (5 bases). V dropped 4 bases and J dropped 9 bases, with 19 bases sitting between them. The CDR3 contains 15 residues. Per the germline V gene, CDR1 is SGHDN and CDR2 is FVKESK.